This T cell receptor (beta chain) was recovered during a study of blood T cell repertoires in COVID-19. About the research overall: Both acute and convalescent COVID-19 samples were obtained from the United States, Italy and Spain.

Per the authors' pipeline: Counts of nucleated cells, estimated from reference gene primer amplification, were obtained. The table came from immunoSEQ multiplex PCR; TCRdb's copy has only in-frame clones and leaves some out. V and J calls and clone size are given by that table; D and trimming were obtained from the DNA. Of about 330,000 clones listed, 88% are singletons. After removal of 6 bases from V and 1 base from J, the junction contained 5 bases not matched to a gene. The CDR3 has 15 amino acids. Germline V gives CDR1 MNHEY, CDR2 SVGEGT. Participants spanned ages about 18 to 100 years and resided in roughly 26 US areas.

This chain connects TRBV6-2 or TRBV6-3 to TRBJ2-3; 9 nucleotides match TRBD2. The specimen was PBMCs or T cells enriched from blood (not recorded which). The receptor was derived from a man aged 30 to 39 who had recovered from COVID-19. The chain's CDR3 is CASSRPSGGTDTQYF. The CDR3 DNA follows: TGTGCCAGCAGCAGGCCTAGCGGGGGCACAGATACGCAGTATTTT.